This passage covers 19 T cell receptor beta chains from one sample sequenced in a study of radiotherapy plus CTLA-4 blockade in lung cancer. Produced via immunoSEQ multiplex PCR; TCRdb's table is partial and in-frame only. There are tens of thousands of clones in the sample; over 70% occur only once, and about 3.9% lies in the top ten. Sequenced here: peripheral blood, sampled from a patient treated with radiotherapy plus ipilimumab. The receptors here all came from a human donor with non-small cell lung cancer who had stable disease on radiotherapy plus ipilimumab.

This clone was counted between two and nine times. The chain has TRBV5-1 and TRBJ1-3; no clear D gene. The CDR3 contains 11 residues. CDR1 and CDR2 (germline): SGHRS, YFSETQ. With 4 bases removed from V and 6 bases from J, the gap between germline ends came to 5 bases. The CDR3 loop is CASSEANTIYF. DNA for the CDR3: TGCGCCAGCAGCGAAGCAAACACCATATATTTT.

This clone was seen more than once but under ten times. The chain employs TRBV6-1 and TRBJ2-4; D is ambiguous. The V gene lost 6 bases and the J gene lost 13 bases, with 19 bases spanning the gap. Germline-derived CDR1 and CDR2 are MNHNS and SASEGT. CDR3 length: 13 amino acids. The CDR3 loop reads CASSPVVGPGQYF. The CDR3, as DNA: TGTGCCAGCAGCCCCGTCGTGGGCCCCGGGCAGTACTTC.

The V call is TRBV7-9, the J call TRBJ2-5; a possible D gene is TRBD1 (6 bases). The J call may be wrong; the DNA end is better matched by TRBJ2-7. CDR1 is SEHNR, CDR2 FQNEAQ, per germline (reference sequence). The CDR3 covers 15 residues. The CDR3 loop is CASSSEQGIVYEQYF. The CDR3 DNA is TGTGCCAGCAGCTCGGAACAGGGTATTGTCTACGAGCAGTACTTC.

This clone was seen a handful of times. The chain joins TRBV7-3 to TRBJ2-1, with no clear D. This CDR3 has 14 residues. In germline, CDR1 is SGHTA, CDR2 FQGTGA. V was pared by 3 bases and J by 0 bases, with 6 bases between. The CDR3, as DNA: TGTGCCAGCAGCTTGGCTAGCTCCTACAATGAGCAGTTCTTC. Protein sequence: CASSLASSYNEQFF.

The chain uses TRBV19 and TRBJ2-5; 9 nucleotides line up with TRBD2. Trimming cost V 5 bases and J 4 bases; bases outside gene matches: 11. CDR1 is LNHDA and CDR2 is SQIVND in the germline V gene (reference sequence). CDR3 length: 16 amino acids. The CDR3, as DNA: TGTGCCAGTAGTCCGCGGACTAGCGCGGGGGGAGAGACCCAGTACTTC. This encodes CASSPRTSAGGETQYF.

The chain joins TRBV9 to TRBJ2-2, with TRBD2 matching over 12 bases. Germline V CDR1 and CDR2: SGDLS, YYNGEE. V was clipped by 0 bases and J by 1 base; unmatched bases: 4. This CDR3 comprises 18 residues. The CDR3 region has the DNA TGTGCCAGCAGCGTAGGTCCTAGCGGGAGGGTGAACACCGGGGAGCTGTTTTTT. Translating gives CASSVGPSGRVNTGELFF.

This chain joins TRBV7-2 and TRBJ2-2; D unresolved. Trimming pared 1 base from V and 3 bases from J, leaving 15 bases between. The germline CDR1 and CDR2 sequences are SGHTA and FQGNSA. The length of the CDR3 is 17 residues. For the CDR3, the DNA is TGTGCCAGCAGCTTAGTAGCAGGAGTGCAACACACCGGGGAGCTGTTTTTT. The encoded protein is CASSLVAGVQHTGELFF.

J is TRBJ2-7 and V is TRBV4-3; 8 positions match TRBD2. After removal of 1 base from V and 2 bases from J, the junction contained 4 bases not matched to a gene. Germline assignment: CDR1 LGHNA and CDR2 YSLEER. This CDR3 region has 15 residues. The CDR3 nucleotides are TGCGCCAGCAGCCAAGTAACTAGCGGTACCTACGAGCAGTACTTC. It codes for CASSQVTSGTYEQYF.

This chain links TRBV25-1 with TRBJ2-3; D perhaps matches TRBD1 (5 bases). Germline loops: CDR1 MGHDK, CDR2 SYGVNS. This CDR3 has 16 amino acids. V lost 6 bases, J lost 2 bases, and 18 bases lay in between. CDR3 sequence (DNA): TGTGCCAGCAGCGTAGGGGCCAGGGCTCTCACAGATACGCAGTATTTT. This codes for CASSVGARALTDTQYF.

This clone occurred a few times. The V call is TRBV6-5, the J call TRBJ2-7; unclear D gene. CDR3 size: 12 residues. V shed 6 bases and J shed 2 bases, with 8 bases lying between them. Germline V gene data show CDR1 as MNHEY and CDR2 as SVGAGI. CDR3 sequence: CASSLHPYEQYF. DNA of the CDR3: TGTGCCAGCAGCCTACACCCCTACGAGCAGTACTTC.

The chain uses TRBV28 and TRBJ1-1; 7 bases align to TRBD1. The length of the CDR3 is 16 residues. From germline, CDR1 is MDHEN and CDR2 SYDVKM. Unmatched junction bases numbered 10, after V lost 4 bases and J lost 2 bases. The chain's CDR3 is CASSWGETGPNTEAFF. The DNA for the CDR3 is TGTGCCAGCAGTTGGGGAGAGACAGGGCCTAACACTGAAGCTTTCTTT. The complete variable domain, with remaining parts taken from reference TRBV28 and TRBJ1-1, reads DVKVTQSSRYLVKRTGEKVFLECVQDMDHENMFWYRQDPGLGLRLIYFSYDVKMKEKGDIPEGYSVSREKKERFSLILESASTNQTSMYLCASSWGETGPNTEAFFGQGTRLTVV.

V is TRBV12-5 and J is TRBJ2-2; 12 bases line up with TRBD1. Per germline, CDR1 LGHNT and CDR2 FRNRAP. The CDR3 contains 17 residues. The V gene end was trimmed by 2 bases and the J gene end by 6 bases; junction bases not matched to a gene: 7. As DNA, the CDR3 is TGTGCTAGTGGTTTGCGGTGGGGGACAGGGGGCGCCGGGGAGCTGTTTTTT. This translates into CASGLRWGTGGAGELFF.

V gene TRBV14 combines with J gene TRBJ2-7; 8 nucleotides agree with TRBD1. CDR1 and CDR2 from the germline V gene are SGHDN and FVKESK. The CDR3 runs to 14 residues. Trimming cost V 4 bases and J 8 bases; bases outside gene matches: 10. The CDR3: CASSLTRTGRKQYF. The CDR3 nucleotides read TGTGCCAGCAGCCTCACCCGGACAGGGAGGAAGCAGTACTTC.

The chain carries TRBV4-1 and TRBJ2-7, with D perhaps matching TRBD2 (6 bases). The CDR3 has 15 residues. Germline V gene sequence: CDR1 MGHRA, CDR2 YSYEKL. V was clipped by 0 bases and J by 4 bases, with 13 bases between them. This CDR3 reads CASSQEGGKVYEQYF. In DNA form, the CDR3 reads TGCGCCAGCAGCCAAGAAGGAGGGAAAGTGTACGAGCAGTACTTC.

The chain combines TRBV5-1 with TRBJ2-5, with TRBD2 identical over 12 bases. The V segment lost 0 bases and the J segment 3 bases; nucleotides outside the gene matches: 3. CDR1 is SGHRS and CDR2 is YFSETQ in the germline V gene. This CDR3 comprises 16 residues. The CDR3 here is CASSLELAGGKETQYF. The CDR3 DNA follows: TGCGCCAGCAGCTTGGAACTAGCGGGAGGAAAAGAGACCCAGTACTTC.

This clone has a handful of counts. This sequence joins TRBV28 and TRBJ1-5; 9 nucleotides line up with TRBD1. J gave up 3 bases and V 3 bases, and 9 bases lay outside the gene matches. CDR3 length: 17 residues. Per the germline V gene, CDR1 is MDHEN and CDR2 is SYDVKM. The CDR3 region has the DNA TGTGCCAGCAGTTTCCCCCCCGGGACAGGGCTCAATCAGCCCCAGCATTTT. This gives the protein CASSFPPGTGLNQPQHF.

CDR3 coding DNA: TGTGCCAGCAGCCCACTTGGAGGGCCGACAGATACGCAGTATTTT. It yields the protein CASSPLGGPTDTQYF. The J gene is TRBJ2-3, the V gene TRBV7-8; maybe TRBD2 (6 bases). Germline V lookup: CDR1 SGHVS, CDR2 FQNEAQ. The V and J ends lost 5 bases and 3 bases respectively, with 15 bases between them. This CDR3 contains 15 residues.

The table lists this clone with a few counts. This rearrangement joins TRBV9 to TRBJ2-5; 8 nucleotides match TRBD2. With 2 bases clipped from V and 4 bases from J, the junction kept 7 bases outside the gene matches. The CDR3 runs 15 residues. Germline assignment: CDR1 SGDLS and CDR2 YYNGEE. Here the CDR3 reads CASSVGRGMGETQYF. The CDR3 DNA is TGTGCCAGCAGCGTCGGGAGGGGAATGGGAGAGACCCAGTACTTC. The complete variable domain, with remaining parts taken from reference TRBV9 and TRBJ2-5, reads DSGVTQTPKHLITATGQRVTLRCSPRSGDLSVYWYQQSLDQGLQFLIQYYNGEERAKGNILERFSAQQFPDLHSELNLSSLELGDSALYFCASSVGRGMGETQYFGPGTRLLVL.

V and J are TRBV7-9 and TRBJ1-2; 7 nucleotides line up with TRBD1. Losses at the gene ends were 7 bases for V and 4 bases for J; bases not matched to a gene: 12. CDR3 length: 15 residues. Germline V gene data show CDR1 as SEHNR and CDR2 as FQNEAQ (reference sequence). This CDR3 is CASTQRDRKGYGYTF. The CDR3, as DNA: TGTGCCAGCACCCAGCGGGACAGAAAGGGCTATGGCTACACCTTC.